These 30 T cell receptor beta chains came from one sample sequenced in a study of control samples from healthy donors and cancer patients. Clones were read by immunoSEQ multiplex PCR, and TCRdb kept only the in-frame ones, dropping some. The sample shows tens of thousands of clones, approximately 84% of them seen only once. Sequencing was performed on PBMCs. These receptors were collected from a man in his 70s with lung cancer.

This chain connects TRBV10-2 to TRBJ1-2; D not certain. Deletions cut 0 bases from V and 0 bases from J, with 11 bases between. CDR1 and CDR2 (germline): WSHSY, SAAADI. The length of the CDR3 is 16 residues. The CDR3 spells CASSESRANTNYGYTF. The CDR3 DNA reads TGCGCCAGCAGTGAGTCGCGAGCAAACACTAACTATGGCTACACCTTC.

This chain uses TRBV27 with TRBJ1-5, with a possible D match to TRBD1 (5 bases). This CDR3 is 16 amino acids long. CDR1 MNHEY and CDR2 SMNVEV come from the germline V gene (reference sequence). Trimming took off 6 bases at V and 4 bases at J, with 19 bases between the two ends. Here the CDR3 reads CASRPNPGGRNQPQHF. The CDR3 bases are TGTGCCAGCAGACCCAATCCGGGGGGAAGGAATCAGCCCCAGCATTTT.

The chain is built from TRBV7-3 and TRBJ2-2, with D possibly being TRBD1 (6 bases). V dropped 4 bases and J dropped 3 bases, with 9 bases sitting between them. CDR1 is SGHTA, CDR2 FQGTGA, per germline. This CDR3 is 14 amino acids long. CDR3 bases: TGTGCCAGCAGCTCGGACAGCCACACCGGGGAGCTGTTTTTT. Translation gives CASSSDSHTGELFF.

The chain uses TRBV10-3 and TRBJ2-3, with unresolved D. The germline V gene encodes CDR1 ENHRY and CDR2 SYGVKD. V shed 2 bases and J shed 0 bases, with 6 bases lying between them. This CDR3 is built from 14 residues. CDR3 region: CAISEVLSTDTQYF. In DNA form, the CDR3 reads TGTGCCATCAGTGAGGTTTTAAGCACAGATACGCAGTATTTT.

This sequence joins TRBV7-9 and TRBJ1-1; D is perhaps TRBD1 (5 bases). Germline assignment: CDR1 SEHNR and CDR2 FQNEAQ (reference sequence). V was trimmed by 2 bases and J by 3 bases, leaving 13 bases between them. The CDR3 spans 15 residues. CDR3 amino acids: CASSLRALGDTEAFF. DNA for the CDR3: TGTGCCAGCAGCTTACGGGCCTTGGGGGACACTGAAGCTTTCTTT.

The chain employs TRBV30 and TRBJ1-3, with unresolved D. The CDR3 contains 12 residues. V was clipped by 4 bases and J by 4 bases, with 8 bases between them. CDR1 GTSNPN and CDR2 SVGIG come from the germline V gene (reference sequence). CDR3 in amino acids: CAWTTGGNTIYF. DNA for the CDR3: TGTGCCTGGACGACTGGGGGAAACACCATATATTTT. The whole variable domain, filled in from reference TRBV30 and TRBJ1-3, reads SQTIHQWPATLVQPVGSPLSLECTVEGTSNPNLYWYRQAAGRGLQLLFYSVGIGQISSEVPQNLSASRPQDRQFILSSKKLLLSDSGFYLCAWTTGGNTIYFGEGSWLTVV.

This clone was recorded only once. This chain links TRBV30 with TRBJ1-1; 10 bases align to TRBD1. V dropped 5 bases and J dropped 6; count of bases not matched to a gene: 6. CDR3 length: 13 residues. Germline assignment: CDR1 GTSNPN and CDR2 SVGIG (reference sequence). The CDR3 region is CAWEDRGRPEAFF. The DNA for the CDR3 is TGTGCCTGGGAGGACAGGGGGAGACCTGAAGCTTTCTTT.

CDR3 residues: CASSPGRRNEKLFF. The CDR3 coding sequence is TGTGCCAGCAGCCCGGGCAGGCGTAATGAAAAACTGTTTTTT. The rearrangement links TRBV5-6 to TRBJ1-4; D call uncertain. V was clipped by 4 bases and J by 4 bases, with 11 bases between them. Germline loops: CDR1 SGHDT, CDR2 YYEEEE. The CDR3 contains 14 residues.

The chain uses TRBV28 and TRBJ1-1; 7 bases align to TRBD1. The CDR3 runs 15 residues. Germline V gives CDR1 MDHEN, CDR2 SYDVKM. Trimming at V came to 4 bases and at J to 2 bases, leaving 7 bases not matched to a gene. The CDR3 sequence is CASSSPGTANTEAFF. CDR3 coding DNA: TGTGCCAGCAGTTCGCCCGGGACAGCAAACACTGAAGCTTTCTTT. Looking up the rest from reference TRBV28 and TRBJ1-1 gives the full variable domain: DVKVTQSSRYLVKRTGEKVFLECVQDMDHENMFWYRQDPGLGLRLIYFSYDVKMKEKGDIPEGYSVSREKKERFSLILESASTNQTSMYLCASSSPGTANTEAFFGQGTRLTVV.

This clone was counted a few times. The CDR3 loop is CASSDLGVRNQPQHF. CDR3 coding DNA: TGCGCCAGCAGTGATCTGGGGGTACGGAATCAGCCCCAGCATTTT. The V call is TRBV10-2, the J call TRBJ1-5; possibly TRBD1 for D (5 bases). V was trimmed by 3 bases and J by 4 bases, leaving 13 bases between them. The length of the CDR3 is 15 residues. Germline-derived CDR1 and CDR2 are WSHSY and SAAADI.

This rearrangement joins TRBV6-4 to TRBJ1-1, with 7 bases that match TRBD1. The CDR3 consists of 12 residues. CDR1 and CDR2 (germline): MRHNA, SNTAGT. Trimming at V came to 6 bases and at J to 11 bases, leaving 9 bases not matched to a gene. For the CDR3, the DNA is TGTGCCAGCAGCTCAGAGACAGGGTGGGCTTTCTTT. Translated: CASSSETGWAFF.

This clone was seen once. The chain uses TRBV14 and TRBJ2-3, with a tentative D call TRBD2 (6 bases). The CDR3 loop spans 16 amino acids. Germline CDR1 SGHDN, CDR2 FVKESK. V was shortened by 4 bases and J by 3 bases, with 17 bases between the two germline ends. The DNA for the CDR3 is TGTGCCAGCAGCCCCCATAGGGCGGCGGGGACAGATACGCAGTATTTT. Protein product: CASSPHRAAGTDTQYF.

The chain has TRBV12-3 or TRBV12-4 and TRBJ2-5; a possible D gene is TRBD1 (7 bases). The CDR3 loop spans 13 amino acids. Trimming left V 7 bases short and J 7 bases short, with 16 bases between. CDR3 region: CASTIRQGGTQYF. DNA for the CDR3: TGTGCCAGCACCATACGACAGGGAGGGACCCAGTACTTC.

The chain recombines TRBV9 with TRBJ1-5; 11 bases align to TRBD1. The ends lost 8 bases at V and 0 bases at J; junction bases unmatched: 10. The CDR3 totals 17 residues. Germline V CDR1 and CDR2: SGDLS, YYNGEE. CDR3 nucleotide sequence: TGTGCCAGACTTCTCGGGACAGGGGGATATAGCAATCAGCCCCAGCATTTT. Its translation is CARLLGTGGYSNQPQHF.

In nucleotides, the CDR3 is TGTGCCAGTTCCTCTCGGGGTGGCTACACCTTC. It yields the protein CASSSRGGYTF. The rearrangement links TRBV6-5 to TRBJ1-2, with no clear D. Between the trimmed V and J ends, which lost 9 bases and 7 bases, there was a span of 12 bases. The CDR3 loop spans 11 amino acids. Germline CDR1 is MNHEY and CDR2 is SVGAGI.

The V gene is TRBV20-1, the J gene TRBJ1-1; D is unclear. The CDR3 runs to 11 residues. In germline, CDR1 is DFQATT, CDR2 SNEGSKA (reference sequence). V was shortened by 3 bases and J by 5 bases, with 7 bases between the two germline ends. CDR3 sequence reads: CSASSGTEAFF. The CDR3 DNA reads TGCAGTGCTAGTTCGGGAACTGAAGCTTTCTTT.

Only one count was recorded for this clone. V is TRBV14 and J is TRBJ2-4; the match to TRBD1 covers 8 bases. V shed 3 bases, J shed 7 bases, and the junction held 8 bases outside the gene matches. The germline CDR1 and CDR2 sequences are SGHDN and FVKESK. The CDR3 consists of 15 residues. This CDR3 reads CASSQRSGTGNIQYF. The DNA for the CDR3 is TGTGCCAGCAGCCAGCGGTCCGGGACAGGCAACATTCAGTACTTC.

The gene calls are TRBV12-5 and TRBJ1-5; TRBD1 agrees at 7 bases. V lost 6 bases and J lost 0; bases outside the gene matches: 5. Looked up from germline, CDR1 is LGHNT and CDR2 is FRNRAP. This CDR3 is 15 amino acids long. This chain's CDR3 is CASGRGQNSNQPQHF. CDR3 coding DNA: TGTGCTAGTGGCAGGGGACAGAATAGCAATCAGCCCCAGCATTTT.

This chain links TRBV4-2 with TRBJ2-3; D call uncertain. The CDR3 extends over 15 amino acids. Germline V gene data show CDR1 as LGHNA and CDR2 as YNFKEQ. Between the trimmed V and J ends, which lost 1 base and 4 bases, there was a span of 12 bases. The CDR3 spells CASSQVARNADTQYF. The CDR3 coding sequence is TGTGCCAGCAGCCAAGTAGCCCGTAATGCAGATACGCAGTATTTT.

The V gene is TRBV7-6, the J gene TRBJ1-3; 9 positions agree with TRBD1. This CDR3 spans 18 amino acids. Germline V lookup: CDR1 SGHVS, CDR2 FNYEAQ. J gave up 2 bases and V 0 bases, and 8 bases lay outside the gene matches. Here the CDR3 DNA reads TGTGCCAGCAGCTTAGCGGGACAGGGAGTTACTACTGGAAACACCATATATTTT. Translated: CASSLAGQGVTTGNTIYF.

The chain joins TRBV9 to TRBJ2-7, with D maybe TRBD1 (7 bases). The CDR3 covers 16 residues. V lost 6 bases and J 1 base, leaving 20 bases between the germline ends. CDR1 is SGDLS, CDR2 YYNGEE, per germline. The CDR3 DNA follows: TGTGCCAGCACCCTAGGAGGAGGGGGCTTGTCCTACGAGCAGTACTTC. Translated, it gives CASTLGGGGLSYEQYF.

CDR3 nucleotide sequence: TGTGCCACCAGTGATCAAGGGAGTAACTATGGCTACACCTTC. Its translation is CATSDQGSNYGYTF. This chain links TRBV24-1 with TRBJ1-2, with D uncertain. The CDR3 consists of 14 residues. Per germline, CDR1 KGHDR and CDR2 SFDVKD. Trimming stripped 3 bases from V and 1 base from J, with 8 bases between.

V usage is TRBV24-1 and J usage is TRBJ1-5; 7 bases fit TRBD1. This CDR3 contains 14 residues. J was trimmed by 2 bases and V by 8 bases; bases with no gene match: 5. The V gene's germline CDR1 is KGHDR and CDR2 SFDVKD. The CDR3 is CATKGAGGNQPQHF. The CDR3 nucleotides are TGTGCCACCAAGGGGGCCGGGGGCAATCAGCCCCAGCATTTT.

This chain links TRBV18 with TRBJ2-7; TRBD2 might be the D (6 bases). The germline CDR1 and CDR2 sequences are KGHSH and LQKENI. V shed 1 base and J shed 7 bases, with 17 bases lying between them. CDR3 length: 15 residues. The CDR3 DNA sequence: TGTGCCAGCTCACCACGGGTGACTAGGACTAAGGAGCAGTACTTC. Encoded protein: CASSPRVTRTKEQYF.

The count of this clone is one. The rearrangement joins TRBV2 to TRBJ1-1; perhaps TRBD1 as D (5 bases). V lost 0 bases, J lost 1 base, and 9 bases lay in between. Germline V gene sequence: CDR1 SNHLY, CDR2 FYNNEI. The CDR3 runs to 15 residues. The chain's CDR3 is CASSEALGQNTEAFF. Here the CDR3 DNA reads TGTGCCAGCAGTGAAGCCCTCGGACAGAACACTGAAGCTTTCTTT.

This clone was counted only a few times. CDR3 DNA: TGTGCCAGCAGCTTAGGGGCGGGACGGGTGAACACTGAAGCTTTCTTT. This encodes CASSLGAGRVNTEAFF. J is TRBJ1-1 and V is TRBV7-2; a weak D match, TRBD1 (5 bases). Trimming stripped 1 base from V and 0 bases from J, with 12 bases between. The germline CDR1 and CDR2 sequences are SGHTA and FQGNSA. This CDR3 has 16 residues. The full variable domain, rest sourced from reference TRBV7-2 and TRBJ1-1, is GAGVSQSPSNKVTEKGKDVELRCDPISGHTALYWYRQSLGQGLEFLIYFQGNSAPDKSGLPSDRFSAERTGGSVSTLTIQRTQQEDSAVYLCASSLGAGRVNTEAFFGQGTRLTVV.

The chain uses TRBV6-2 or TRBV6-3 and TRBJ2-7; 7 nucleotides agree with TRBD1. J lost 2 bases, V lost 2 bases, and 3 bases had no gene match. Germline CDR1 reads MNHEY; CDR2 reads SVGEGT. This CDR3 spans 14 amino acids. The CDR3: CASSYQGQTYEQYF. The DNA of the CDR3 is TGTGCCAGCAGTTACCAGGGACAGACCTACGAGCAGTACTTC.

The chain combines TRBV18 with TRBJ2-1; no definite D call. CDR3 length: 12 residues. V lost 4 bases and J lost 8, with 9 bases in between. Germline lookup yields CDR1 KGHSH and CDR2 LQKENI. This CDR3 reads CASSLKRDEQFF. CDR3 DNA: TGTGCCAGCTCACTAAAAAGGGATGAGCAGTTCTTC.

The rearrangement joins TRBV5-1 to TRBJ2-7; D may be TRBD1 (6 bases). The germline V gene encodes CDR1 SGHRS and CDR2 YFSETQ. V shed 4 bases and J shed 4 bases, with 15 bases lying between them. The CDR3 length is 14 residues. CDR3 amino acids: CASSGQGQRYEQYF. CDR3 DNA sequence: TGCGCCAGCAGCGGGCAAGGACAGCGGTACGAGCAGTACTTC.

The chain uses TRBV15 and TRBJ1-3; D is unresolved. This CDR3 comprises 13 residues. V lost 7 bases, J lost 0 bases, and 7 bases lay in between. CDR1 is LNHNV and CDR2 is YYDKDF in the germline V gene (reference sequence). CDR3 residues: CATKTSSGNTIYF. CDR3 sequence (DNA): TGTGCCACCAAGACTAGCTCTGGAAACACCATATATTTT.